This T cell receptor beta chain was identified during a study of blood T cells in healthy people across ages (dated by TCRdb to 2013 to 2016). Background on the whole study: In model experiments, template switching captured roughly one uniquely barcoded TCR beta cDNA molecule for every two T cells. Using the same blood draw, the study looked at two additional independent replicas of 1 million unique cDNA reads for two donors, one aged 18 to 30 and the other aged 80 or older. To track age-related changes in TCR beta repertoire diversity, the study relied on deep sequencing normalized with unique cDNA molecular identifiers. To avoid experimental bias, donors of different ages were randomly spread across the sequencing lanes. Four age groups were formed from the donors: young (average approximately 17 years), middle-aged (around 37), aged (over 55) and long-lived (more than 75). Study-wide findings and limitations: Bulk unsorted PBMC profiling prevented conclusive comparison of naive and antigen-experienced compartments. Donor CMV infection status was unknown, potentially confounding age-related changes in expanded clonotypes. As age increased, observed TCR beta diversity per million T cells dropped in a roughly linear way, and a significant reduction was already evident by age 40. Total diversity estimates from one million sequenced T cells were considered lower bounds and underestimates. The long-lived group showed more naive CD4+ T cells, fewer expanded clones and increased TCR diversity than the aged group, suggesting age selection. The percentage of naive T cells measured by flow cytometry correlated strongly with observed TCR beta diversity.

The 40 or so donors, aged 6 to 90 years, were systemically healthy Caucasian individuals from Russia. Each donor gave around 9.9 milliliters of peripheral blood, collected into EDTA-treated Vacutainer tubes. Ficoll-Paque density-gradient centrifugation was used to isolate PBMCs, with at least 7 million obtained per sample. Total RNA, at least 6 micrograms per sample, was extracted from PBMCs with Trizol reagent. Naive CD45RAhigh/CD27high T cell percentages were measured by flow cytometry on a PBMC aliquot from every donor. According to the germline V gene, CDR1 reads MNHEY and CDR2 reads SVGAGI. Trimming accounts for 2 bases at V and 1 base at J, while the number of junction bases matched to no gene is 2. From the cysteine up to the phenylalanine, the CDR3 has a length of 18 residues. The sequence is cut down to CDR3 DNA, 54 bases in frame from base 1. With respect to this clonotype: Its antigen is currently not known. Base-call qualities are not available, and no considerably larger clone is one nucleotide away.

The library was obtained by 5' RACE. Sequenced using an Illumina HiSeq 2500. A second PCR of about 7 to 12 cycles was run with a J-beta primer mix and a sample-barcoded 5' primer. Each TCR beta cDNA molecule received a unique molecular identifier from a template-switch 5' adaptor carrying 12 random nucleotides. At least 2.5 million CDR3-containing paired-end reads were obtained from each sample. All of the RNA was converted into first-strand cDNA using the Mint cDNA synthesis kit, with a TRBC-specific oligonucleotide serving as the primer. Following uracil-DNA glycosylase treatment, all cDNA underwent a first 18-cycle PCR with the universal primers M1SS and BC2_uni_R. The authors' pipeline ran thus. For normalization, 1 million high-quality reads, each with a distinct molecular identifier, were randomly selected from each sample. Instead of being binned into consensus sequences, reads that shared molecular identifiers were thrown out. CDR3 identification, clonotype clustering and error correction used MiTCR with a Q25 quality threshold and the strictest error-elimination algorithm. A nonparametric unseen species model using Euler transformation provided a lower-bound estimate of total TCR beta diversity. TCRdb applied fastp at Q25 and MiXCR to the public reads, then kept only in-frame beta chains. CDR3 protein sequences are deduplicated, and each keeps its most common genes and DNA. None of the V and J calls come from the authors' own analysis; TCRdb made them. The table for this sample lists roughly 2 million distinct CDR3 sequences; around 50% of them were counted only once. The ten most abundant clones make up approximately 2% of the sample.

The receptor was isolated from a woman between 40 and 55 years old in good health. The material sequenced was blood. This chain joins TRBV6-5 to TRBJ2-6, and 13 junctional nucleotides match TRBD2. The DNA is TGTGCCAGCAGTTACAAACTAGCGGGGGGGTCTGGGGCCAACGTCCTGACTTTC. This yields the protein CASSYKLAGGSGANVLTF.